This TCR beta chain stems from a study of cytomegalovirus exposure and HLA in healthy donors. Study-wide results and limits: Common viral pathogens seemed to be connected with several of the most significant clusters, according to a later analysis. Later work associated 17,000 or so TCR beta sequences with HLA alleles at 0.05 false discovery rate.

The study ran its PCR with 60 Vbeta and 13 Jbeta primers. Clones were sequenced by immunoSEQ multiplex PCR, and TCRdb holds only the in-frame ones, with some missing. The table records 180,000 or so clones, about 75% of them present only once. J lost 2 bases, V lost 1 base, and 10 bases had no gene match. Germline V gene lookup returns CDR1 MDHEN and CDR2 SYDVKM. The CDR3 contains 17 residues. This clone was observed once. The antigen is not known. Sequencing used PBMCs. The sequence was collected from a woman aged 40 to 50 in good health and CMV-seropositive. The chain employs TRBV28 and TRBJ2-7; 8 bases line up with TRBD1. The CDR3 DNA reads TGTGCCAGCAGTTTATTAAGTGGGCAGGGGGCGACCTACGAGCAGTACTTC. Its translation: CASSLLSGQGATYEQYF.